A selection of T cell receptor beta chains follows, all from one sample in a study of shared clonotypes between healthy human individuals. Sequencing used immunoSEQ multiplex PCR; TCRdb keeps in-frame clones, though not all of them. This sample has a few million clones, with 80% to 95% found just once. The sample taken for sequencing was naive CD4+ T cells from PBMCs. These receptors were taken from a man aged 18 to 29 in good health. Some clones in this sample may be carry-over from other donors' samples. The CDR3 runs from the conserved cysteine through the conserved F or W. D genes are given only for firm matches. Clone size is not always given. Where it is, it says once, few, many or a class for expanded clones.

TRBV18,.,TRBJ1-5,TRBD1,CASSPPGQGASNQPQHF,TGTGCCAGCTCACCACCCGGACAGGGGGCAAGCAATCAGCCCCAGCATTTT
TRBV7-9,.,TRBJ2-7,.,CASSPSYEQYF,TGTGCCAGCAGCCCTTCCTACGAGCAGTACTTC
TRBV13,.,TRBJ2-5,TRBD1,CASSLEAGGVETQYF,TGTGCCAGCAGCTTAGAGGCAGGGGGCGTGGAGACCCAGTACTTC
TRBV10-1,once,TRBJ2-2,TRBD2,CASSELIPGLANTGELFF,TGCGCCAGCAGTGAGTTAATTCCGGGACTAGCAAACACCGGGGAGCTGTTTTTT
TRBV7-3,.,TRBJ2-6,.,CASSLTILSGANVLTF,TGTGCCAGCAGCCTAACAATTTTATCTGGGGCCAACGTCCTGACTTTC
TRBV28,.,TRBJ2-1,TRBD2,CASRPWAAGDFRGWFF,TGTGCCAGCAGACCCTGGGCAGCGGGAGATTTCCGAGGTTGGTTCTTC
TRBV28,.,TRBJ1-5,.,CASSSWTFISNQPQHF,TGTGCCAGCAGTTCGTGGACTTTCATTAGCAATCAGCCCCAGCATTTT
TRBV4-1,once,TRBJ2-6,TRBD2,CASSHVTSGTTNVLTF,TGCGCCAGCAGCCATGTGACTAGCGGGACTACCAACGTCCTGACTTTC
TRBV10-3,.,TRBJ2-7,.,CASSPAGDEQYF,TGTGCCTCCTCCCCGGCAGGGGACGAGCAGTACTTC
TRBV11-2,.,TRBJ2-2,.,CASSHTDKNTGELFF,TGTGCCAGCAGCCACACGGACAAGAACACCGGGGAGCTGTTTTTT
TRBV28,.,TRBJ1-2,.,CASSSPPTAYGYTF,TGTGCCAGCAGTTCCCCCCCTACGGCTTATGGCTACACCTTC
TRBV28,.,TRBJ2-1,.,CASSLSWNEQFF,TGTGCCAGCAGTTTATCGTGGAATGAGCAGTTCTTC
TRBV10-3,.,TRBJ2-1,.,CAISEPTGTNEQFF,TGTGCCATCAGTGAGCCAACAGGGACAAATGAGCAGTTCTTC
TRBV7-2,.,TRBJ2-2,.,CASSLGVWRGNTGELFF,TGTGCCAGCAGCTTAGGGGTTTGGAGGGGGAACACCGGGGAGCTGTTTTTT
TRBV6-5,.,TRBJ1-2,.,CASSYSIVRTNYGYTF,TGTGCCAGCAGTTACTCGATCGTCAGAACTAACTATGGCTACACCTTC
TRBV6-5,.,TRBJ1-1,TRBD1,CASGPGATGESEAFF,TGTGCCAGCGGGCCGGGTGCGACAGGGGAGAGTGAAGCTTTCTTT
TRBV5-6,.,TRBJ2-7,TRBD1,CASSIGQARVGLAAYEQYF,TGTGCCAGCAGCATTGGACAGGCTCGGGTTGGGCTAGCCGCCTACGAGCAGTACTTC
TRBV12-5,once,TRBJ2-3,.,CASGANSPTDTQYF,TGTGCTAGTGGTGCTAATTCGCCGACAGATACGCAGTATTTT
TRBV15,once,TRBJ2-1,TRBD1,CATSRVPLGGGNEQFF,TGTGCCACCAGCAGAGTACCGCTAGGGGGCGGCAATGAGCAGTTCTTC
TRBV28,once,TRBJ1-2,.,CASSPPTGLIYGYTF,TGTGCCAGCAGTCCCCCGACCGGCCTGATCTATGGCTACACCTTC
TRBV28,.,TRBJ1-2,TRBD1,CASSPPIGTGNGYTF,TGTGCCAGTTCCCCGCCGATTGGGACAGGGAATGGCTACACCTTC
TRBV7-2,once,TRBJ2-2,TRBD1,CASNPQGAGELFF,TGTGCCAGCAACCCACAGGGGGCCGGGGAGCTGTTTTTT
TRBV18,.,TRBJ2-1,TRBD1,CASSPPGGEQFF,TGTGCCAGCTCACCGCCAGGGGGTGAGCAGTTCTTC
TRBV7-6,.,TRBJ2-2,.,CASTPRGSNTGELFF,TGTGCCAGCACCCCTAGGGGTTCGAACACCGGGGAGCTGTTTTTT
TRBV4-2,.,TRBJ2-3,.,CASSQVGGPSTDTQYF,TGTGCCAGCAGCCAAGTCGGAGGACCTAGCACAGATACGCAGTATTTT
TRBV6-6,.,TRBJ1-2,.,CASRPLLRGTDYGYTF,TGTGCCAGCAGGCCCCTTCTACGGGGGACGGACTATGGCTACACCTTC
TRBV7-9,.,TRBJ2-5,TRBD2,CASSFLAGEGKETQYF,TGTGCCAGCAGCTTCCTAGCGGGGGAAGGAAAAGAGACCCAGTACTTC
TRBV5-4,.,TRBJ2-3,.,CASSLEGSRDTQYF,TGTGCCAGCAGCTTGGAAGGGTCTCGGGATACGCAGTATTTT
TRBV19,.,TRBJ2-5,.,CASSVTTTGPASGTQYF,TGTGCCAGTAGTGTTACCACGACTGGTCCAGCTTCGGGGACCCAGTACTTC
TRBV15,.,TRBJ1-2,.,CATRRAVDLVYGYTF,TGTGCCACCAGGAGGGCGGTGGACTTGGTCTATGGCTACACCTTC
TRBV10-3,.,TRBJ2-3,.,CAISVRLNTDTQYF,TGTGCCATCAGTGTGAGGCTTAACACAGATACGCAGTATTTT
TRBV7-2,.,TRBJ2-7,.,CASSPGGLDSYEQYF,TGTGCCAGCAGCCCAGGGGGGTTAGACTCCTACGAGCAGTACTTC
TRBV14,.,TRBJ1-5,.,CASSPERANSNQPQHF,TGTGCCAGCAGCCCAGAGAGGGCTAACAGCAATCAGCCCCAGCATTTT
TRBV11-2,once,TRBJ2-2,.,CASSPRGRGGTGELFF,TGTGCCAGCAGCCCCCGGGGGAGGGGGGGCACCGGGGAGCTGTTTTTT
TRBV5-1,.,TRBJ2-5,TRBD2,CASSFGTSQETQYF,TGCGCCAGCAGCTTCGGGACTAGCCAAGAGACCCAGTACTTC
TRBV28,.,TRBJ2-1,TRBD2,CASSLRPTSADEQFF,TGTGCCAGCAGTTTACGTCCGACTAGCGCAGATGAGCAGTTCTTC
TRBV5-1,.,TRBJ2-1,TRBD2,CASSIPGTSGYNEQFF,TGCGCCAGCAGCATCCCAGGGACTAGCGGCTACAATGAGCAGTTCTTC
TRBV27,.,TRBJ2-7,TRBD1,CASSLTGGKSYEQYF,TGTGCCAGCAGTTTAACAGGGGGTAAATCCTACGAGCAGTACTTC
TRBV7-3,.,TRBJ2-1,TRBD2,CASSALAGAYNEQFF,TGTGCCAGCAGCGCCCTAGCGGGAGCCTACAATGAGCAGTTCTTC
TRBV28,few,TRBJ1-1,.,CASTDRNTEAFF,TGTGCCAGCACGGACAGGAACACTGAAGCTTTCTTT
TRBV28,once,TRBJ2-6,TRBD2,CASRTNGLAGVFGANVLTF,TGTGCCAGCAGGACAAACGGACTAGCGGGAGTATTTGGGGCCAACGTCCTGACTTTC